This paragraph covers one TCR beta chain sequence. Its antigen is still unknown. The entry originates in a study of shared clonotypes between healthy human individuals. Study observations and caveats: Memory subsets generally showed smaller estimated richness than naive subsets did.

TCRdb keeps only in-frame clones here, not all; method: immunoSEQ multiplex PCR. The repertoire has about 580,000 clones, about 98% of them found once; the top ten carry around 0.3%. Looked up from germline, CDR1 is SGHDN and CDR2 is FVKESK. Trimming removed 1 base from V and 0 bases from J, with 15 bases in between. This CDR3 region has 17 residues. Naive CD8 isolation took CD45RO-negative cells positively selected for CCR7 and excluded terminally differentiated effector memory CD45RA+ cells. Sequenced sample: naive CD8+ T cells sorted from blood. This rearrangement joins TRBV14 to TRBJ1-1; D is perhaps TRBD1 (5 bases). This sequence originates from a man under 40 in good health. Here the CDR3 DNA reads TGTGCCAGCAGCCAAGTGGTGGGTAGGGGCTTGAACACTGAAGCTTTCTTT. Protein sequence: CASSQVVGRGLNTEAFF.